This T cell receptor (beta chain) was observed in a study of cytomegalovirus exposure and HLA in healthy donors. About the study: In a later analysis, it was reported that the 120 validation repertoires had been produced on the same platform as the roughly 700 repertoires belonging to the first cohort. Study-level points and caveats: In vitro confirmation showed three CMV-associated chains to be CMV antigen specific. A later analysis found first-cohort TCR clusters tended to co-occur in the 90 to 150 validation repertoires. 164 TCR beta chains were listed as cytomegalovirus-associated.

Comments on this clone: Its target is unknown.

Assay: immunoSEQ multiplex PCR; the TCRdb copy retains only in-frame clones and omits some. The table lists 250,000 to 400,000 clones, about nine tenths of them singletons. The CDR3 is 15 residues long. Trimming took 5 bases from V and 8 from J; bases not matched to a gene: 9. Germline CDR1 MNHEY, CDR2 SMNVEV (reference sequence). The rearrangement links TRBV27 to TRBJ1-4; the match to TRBD1 covers 9 bases. The origin of this receptor is a young woman in good health and CMV-seropositive. Material for sequencing was PBMCs. In nucleotides, the CDR3 is TGTGCCAGCAGTACCCAACAGGGGGCATTGGAAAAACTGTTTTTT. Residues: CASSTQQGALEKLFF.